These T cell receptor beta chains were read from a single sample in a study of blood T cell repertoires in COVID-19. Measured with immunoSEQ multiplex PCR; TCRdb has only the in-frame clones, and not every one. Of some 120,000 clones in the sample, more than 80% were seen once. Material for sequencing was peripheral blood. The origin of the receptors is a human donor in a cohort sampled during active COVID-19. CDR3s include the opening cysteine and the closing phenylalanine or tryptophan. The D gene is left open where the match is weak. A row's size may be missing; if present it is once, few, many or a size class.

TRBJ2-1 TRBV6-1 TRBD2 - TGTGCCAGCAGTGAACCACCTGGGGTAGCGGGAAGGAGGGATGAGCAGTTCTTC CASSEPPGVAGRRDEQFF
TRBJ2-5 TRBV30 - - TGTGCCTGGAGTGCCTCCTTCGCGGGGTTGGAGACCCAGTACTTC CAWSASFAGLETQYF
TRBJ2-7 TRBV6-2/TRBV6-3 - - TGTGCCAGCAGCTTCGGGTACGAGCAGTACTTC CASSFGYEQYF
TRBJ1-2 TRBV5-1 TRBD1 - TGCGCCAGCAGCTCTGGGACAGGTTCCGGCTACACCTTC CASSSGTGSGYTF
TRBJ1-6 TRBV3-1/TRBV3-2 - - TGTGCCAGCAGCCCAACAGGGTCGGGTAGTTCACCCCTCCACTTT CASSPTGSGSSPLHF
TRBJ2-3 TRBV7-7 TRBD2 few TGTGCCAGCAGCACGGGACTAGGAAGCACAGATACGCAGTATTTT CASSTGLGSTDTQYF
TRBJ2-2 TRBV11-3 TRBD2 - TGTGCCAGCAGCTTACTAGCGGGAGGGGCCGGGGAGCTGTTTTTT CASSLLAGGAGELFF
TRBJ1-5 TRBV9 TRBD1 - TGTGCCAGCAGCGTAGAGGGGACAGAGAATCAGCCCCAGCATTTT CASSVEGTENQPQHF
TRBJ2-2 TRBV25-1 - - TGTGCCAGCAGTCTCCCGAGGACCGGGGAGCTGTTTTTT CASSLPRTGELFF
TRBJ1-2 TRBV7-2 - - TGTGCCAGCAGCCCTAAGCTAGCTAACTATGGCTACACCTTC CASSPKLANYGYTF
TRBJ2-7 TRBV11-2 - - TGTGCCAGCAGCTTAGTCCAGGGTAAGGGTTTCGAGCAGTACTTC CASSLVQGKGFEQYF
TRBJ2-1 TRBV12-3/TRBV12-4 - - TGTGCCAGCATGCCGCTAATGAGCAATGAGCAGTTCTTC CASMPLMSNEQFF
TRBJ2-5 TRBV7-8 - - TGTGCCAGCAGCGCGTCCTGGGAGACCCAGTACTTC CASSASWETQYF
TRBJ2-5 TRBV11-3 TRBD2 - TGTGCCAGCAGCTCGCCCTTCTCTTTACTAGCGGGAGCGTACGTAGAGACCCAGTACTTC CASSSPFSLLAGAYVETQYF
TRBJ2-1 TRBV5-4 TRBD1 - TGTGCCAGCACCTCTCGGTGGGGACAGGGGAGGAATGAGCAGTTCTTC CASTSRWGQGRNEQFF
TRBJ2-1 TRBV7-9 - - TGTGCCAGCAGCCCCTCCCCCTTAGACAGCGAGCAGTTCTTC CASSPSPLDSEQFF
TRBJ2-7 TRBV6-5 TRBD1 - TGTGCCAGCAGGGGGGGACAGGAAGACTACGAGCAGTACTTC CASRGGQEDYEQYF
TRBJ2-1 TRBV14 - - TGTGCCAGCAGCCGACTGGCGTTCGATGAGCAGTTCTTC CASSRLAFDEQFF
TRBJ1-2 TRBV25-1 - many TGTGCCAGCAGCCGCGGGACTTCGTATGGCTACACCTTC CASSRGTSYGYTF
TRBJ2-2 TRBV28 - - TGTGCCGGGGAGGAAGGGGACACCGGGGAGCTGTTTTTT CAGEEGDTGELFF
TRBJ2-3 TRBV11-3 - - TGTGCCAGCAGCGTTAGCGTCGATACGCAGTATTTT CASSVSVDTQYF
TRBJ2-5 TRBV29-1 - - TGCAGCGGCCTCCAAATCGGGGAGACCCAGTACTTC CSGLQIGETQYF
TRBJ1-4 TRBV19 - - TGTGCCAGTAGTTCCCGAGGAGTGGGTGCTCGAGAAAAACTGTTTTTT CASSSRGVGAREKLFF
TRBJ2-1 TRBV9 TRBD2 - TGTGCCAGCAGCTTAGATCTAAGGACTAGCGGCAATGAGCAGTTCTTC CASSLDLRTSGNEQFF
TRBJ2-6 TRBV13 TRBD1 once TGTGCCAGCAGCAGCCCGGGACAGGGAGTTCCCTACGGGGCCAACGTCCTGACTTTC CASSSPGQGVPYGANVLTF
TRBJ1-6 TRBV20-1 - - TGCAGTGCTAGTAAGTTTGGGGCTGCTGTTACCGGAATAGATTCACCCCTCCACTTT CSASKFGAAVTGIDSPLHF
TRBJ2-1 TRBV5-1 - - TGCGCCAGCAGCTTGGCAGGGCTCGGTAATGAGCAGTTCTTC CASSLAGLGNEQFF
TRBJ1-4 TRBV7-8 - - TGTGCCAGCAGCTCAGGGATCGCTAATGAAAAACTGTTTTTT CASSSGIANEKLFF
TRBJ2-5 TRBV7-2 TRBD2 - TGTGCCAGCAGCTCCGACTCAACCCCGGGACTAGTTTTACGTGAGACCCAGTACTTC CASSSDSTPGLVLRETQYF
TRBJ1-1 TRBV21-1 - - TGTGCCAGCAAGCTGGGACACCCGAACACTGAAGCTTTCTTT CASKLGHPNTEAFF
TRBJ1-6 TRBV7-9 - - TGTGCCAGCAGCCCCGGGAGCTCCTTTTCACCCCTCCACTTT CASSPGSSFSPLHF
TRBJ2-1 TRBV12-5 - - TGTGCTAGTGGTTTAAGGCGGGTGAACTCCTACAATGAGCAGTTCTTC CASGLRRVNSYNEQFF
TRBJ2-5 TRBV7-2 - once TGTGCCAGCAGCTTAGCGCGCGAGACCCAGTACTTC CASSLARETQYF
TRBJ1-6 TRBV24-1 - - TGTGCCACCAGTGCCAGTTTAAGCTCCTATAATTCACCCCTCCACTTT CATSASLSSYNSPLHF
TRBJ2-2 TRBV13 TRBD2 - TGTGCCAGTAAAGAGCGGGATATCGGCGGGGAGCTGTTTTTT CASKERDIGGELFF
TRBJ2-2 TRBV5-4 - - TGTGCCAGCAGCTGGGGACACTCGAACACCGGGGAGCTGTTTTTT CASSWGHSNTGELFF
TRBJ2-1 TRBV24-1 - once TGTGCCACCAGGGGAGTAGCGGAATACAATGAGCAGTTCTTC CATRGVAEYNEQFF
TRBJ1-3 TRBV28 - - TGTGCCAGCAGTTTTCTAGCCCTGGGGGCGGCTGGAAACACCATATATTTT CASSFLALGAAGNTIYF
TRBJ1-1 TRBV27 - - TGTGCCAGCAGGTCCTTGGTACTGAGGGAGGGGCTGAACACTGAAGCTTTCTTT CASRSLVLREGLNTEAFF
TRBJ1-4 TRBV6-5 TRBD1 - TGTGCCAGCAGCTCACAGAGGGGGCGTGAAAAACTGTTTTTT CASSSQRGREKLFF
TRBJ1-4 TRBV6-1 - - TGTGCCAGCAGTGTGCAAGGCGCAGGGTTCGGTGAAAAACTGTTTTTT CASSVQGAGFGEKLFF
TRBJ1-6 TRBV6-5 TRBD1 - TGTGCCAGCAGGGTCACCGGGACAGATACGTTT CASRVTGTDTF
TRBJ2-2 TRBV2 - - TGTGCCAGCAGTGAGGGCGAGAACACCGGGGAGCTGTTTTTT CASSEGENTGELFF
TRBJ2-1 TRBV5-1 TRBD2 - TGCGCCAGCAGCTTGGCCAGACTAGCGGGAGGCTACAATGAGCAGTTCTTC CASSLARLAGGYNEQFF
TRBJ2-1 TRBV14 - - TGTGCCAGCAGCCCATCCCTTGGAGCGATGGCCTACAATGAGCAGTTCTTC CASSPSLGAMAYNEQFF
TRBJ1-3 TRBV28 - - TGTGCCAGCAGACTAAACAGGGCCGTTAGGGGAAACACCATATATTTT CASRLNRAVRGNTIYF
TRBJ2-1 TRBV5-1 - - TGCGCCAGCAGCTTGGTGGAGGGGAATGAGCAGTTCTTC CASSLVEGNEQFF
TRBJ1-4 TRBV9 TRBD1 - TGTGCCAGCAGCCATCCGACAGGGGGTGAAACTAATGAAAAACTGTTTTTT CASSHPTGGETNEKLFF
TRBJ1-6 TRBV19 - few TGTGCCAGTAGAGAACCCGTTGGGCAGGGAGGCTCCTATAATTCACCCCTCCACTTT CASREPVGQGGSYNSPLHF